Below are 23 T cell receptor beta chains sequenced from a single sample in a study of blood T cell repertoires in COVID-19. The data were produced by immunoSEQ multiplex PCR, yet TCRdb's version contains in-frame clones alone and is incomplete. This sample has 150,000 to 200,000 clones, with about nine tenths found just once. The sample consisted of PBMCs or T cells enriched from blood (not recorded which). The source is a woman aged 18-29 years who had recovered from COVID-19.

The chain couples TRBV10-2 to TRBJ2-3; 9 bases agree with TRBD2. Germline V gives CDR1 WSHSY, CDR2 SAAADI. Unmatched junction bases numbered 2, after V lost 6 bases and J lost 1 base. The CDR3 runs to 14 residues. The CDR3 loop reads CASRVAGGTDTQYF. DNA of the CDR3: TGCGCCAGCAGGGTAGCGGGGGGCACAGATACGCAGTATTTT.

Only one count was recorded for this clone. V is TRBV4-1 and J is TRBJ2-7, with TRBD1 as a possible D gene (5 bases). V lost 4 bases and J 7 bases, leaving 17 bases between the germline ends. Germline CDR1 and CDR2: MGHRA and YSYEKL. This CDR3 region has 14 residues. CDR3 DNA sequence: TGCGCCAGCAGCCCTATGAACGGAGCAGGGGAGCAGTACTTC. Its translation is CASSPMNGAGEQYF.

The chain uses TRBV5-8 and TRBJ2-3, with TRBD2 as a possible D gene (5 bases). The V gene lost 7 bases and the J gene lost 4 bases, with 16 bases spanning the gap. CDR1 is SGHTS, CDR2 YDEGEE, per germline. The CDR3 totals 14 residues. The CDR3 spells CASGSLGFSDTQYF. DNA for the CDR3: TGTGCCAGCGGGAGTCTAGGGTTCTCAGATACGCAGTATTTT.

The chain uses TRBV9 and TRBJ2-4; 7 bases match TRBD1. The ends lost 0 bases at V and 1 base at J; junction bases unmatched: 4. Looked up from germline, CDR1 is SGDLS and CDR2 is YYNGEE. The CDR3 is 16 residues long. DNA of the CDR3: TGTGCCAGCAGCGTAGAGGGGGCGTTTGCCAAAAACATTCAGTACTTC. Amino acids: CASSVEGAFAKNIQYF.

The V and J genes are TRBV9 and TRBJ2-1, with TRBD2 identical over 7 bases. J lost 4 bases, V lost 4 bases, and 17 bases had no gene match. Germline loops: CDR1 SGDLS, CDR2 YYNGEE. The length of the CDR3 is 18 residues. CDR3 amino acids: CASSPRTRASDLYNEQFF. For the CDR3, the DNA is TGTGCCAGCAGCCCCCGGACTAGGGCTAGCGATCTATACAATGAGCAGTTCTTC. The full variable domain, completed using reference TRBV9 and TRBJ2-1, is DSGVTQTPKHLITATGQRVTLRCSPRSGDLSVYWYQQSLDQGLQFLIQYYNGEERAKGNILERFSAQQFPDLHSELNLSSLELGDSALYFCASSPRTRASDLYNEQFFGPGTRLTVL.

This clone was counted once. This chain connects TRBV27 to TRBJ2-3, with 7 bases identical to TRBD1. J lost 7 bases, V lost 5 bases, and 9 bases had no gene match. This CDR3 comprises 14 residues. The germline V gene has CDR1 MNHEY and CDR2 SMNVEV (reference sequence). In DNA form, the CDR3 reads TGTGCCAGCAGTCCACAGGGGCCCGGAAATACGCAGTATTTT. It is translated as CASSPQGPGNTQYF.

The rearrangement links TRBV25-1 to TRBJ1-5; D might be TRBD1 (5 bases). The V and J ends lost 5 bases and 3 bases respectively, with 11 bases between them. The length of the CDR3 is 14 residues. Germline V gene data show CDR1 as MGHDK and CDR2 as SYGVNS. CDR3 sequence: CASSRAGINQPQHF. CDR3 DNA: TGTGCCAGCAGTAGGGCAGGGATCAATCAGCCCCAGCATTTT.

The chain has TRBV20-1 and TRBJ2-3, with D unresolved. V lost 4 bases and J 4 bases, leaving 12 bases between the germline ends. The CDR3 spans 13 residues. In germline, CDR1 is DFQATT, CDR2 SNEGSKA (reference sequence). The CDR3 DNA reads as TGCAGTGCTATTGATTCAGGCCCAGATACGCAGTATTTT. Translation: CSAIDSGPDTQYF.

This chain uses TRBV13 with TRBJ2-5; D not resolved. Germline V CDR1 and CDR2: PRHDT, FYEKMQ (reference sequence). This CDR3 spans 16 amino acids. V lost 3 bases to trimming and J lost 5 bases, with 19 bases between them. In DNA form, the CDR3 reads TGTGCCAGCAGCTTGTACCGGTCAGGTGCTGGGGAGACCCAGTACTTC. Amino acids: CASSLYRSGAGETQYF.

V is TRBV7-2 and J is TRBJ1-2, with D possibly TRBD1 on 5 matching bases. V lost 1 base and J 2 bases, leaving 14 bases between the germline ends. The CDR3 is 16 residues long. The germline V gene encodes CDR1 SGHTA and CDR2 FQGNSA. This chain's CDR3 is CASSLDWAGLNYGYTF. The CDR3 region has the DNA TGTGCCAGCAGCTTAGACTGGGCAGGGCTAAACTATGGCTACACCTTC.

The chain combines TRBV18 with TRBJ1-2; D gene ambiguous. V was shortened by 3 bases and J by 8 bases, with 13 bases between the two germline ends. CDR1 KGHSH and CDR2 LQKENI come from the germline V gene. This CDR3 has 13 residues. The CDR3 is CASSPTRLEGYTF. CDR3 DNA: TGTGCCAGCTCACCGACGAGGTTGGAGGGCTACACCTTC.

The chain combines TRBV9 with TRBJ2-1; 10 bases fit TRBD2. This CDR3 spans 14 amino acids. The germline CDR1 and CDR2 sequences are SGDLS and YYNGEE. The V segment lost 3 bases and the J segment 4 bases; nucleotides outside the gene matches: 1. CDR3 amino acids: CASSGTSGYNEQFF. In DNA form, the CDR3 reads TGTGCCAGCAGCGGGACTAGCGGATACAATGAGCAGTTCTTC.

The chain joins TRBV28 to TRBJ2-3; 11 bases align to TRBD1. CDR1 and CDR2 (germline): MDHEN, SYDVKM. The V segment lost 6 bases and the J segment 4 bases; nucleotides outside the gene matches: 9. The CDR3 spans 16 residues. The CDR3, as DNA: TGTGCCAGCAGCCGTCCCGGGACAGGGGGGTCAGATACGCAGTATTTT. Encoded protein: CASSRPGTGGSDTQYF. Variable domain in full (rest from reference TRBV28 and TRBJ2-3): DVKVTQSSRYLVKRTGEKVFLECVQDMDHENMFWYRQDPGLGLRLIYFSYDVKMKEKGDIPEGYSVSREKKERFSLILESASTNQTSMYLCASSRPGTGGSDTQYFGPGTRLTVL.

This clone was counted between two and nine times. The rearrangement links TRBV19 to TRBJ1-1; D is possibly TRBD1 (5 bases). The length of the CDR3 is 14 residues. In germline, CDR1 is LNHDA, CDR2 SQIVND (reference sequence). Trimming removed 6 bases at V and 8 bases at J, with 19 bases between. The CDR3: CASSPNLEGLEAFF. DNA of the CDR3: TGTGCCAGTAGCCCGAATTTGGAGGGGCTCGAAGCTTTCTTT. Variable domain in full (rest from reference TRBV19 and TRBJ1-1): DGGITQSPKYLFRKEGQNVTLSCEQNLNHDAMYWYRQDPGQGLRLIYYSQIVNDFQKGDIAEGYSVSREKKESFPLTVTSAQKNPTAFYLCASSPNLEGLEAFFGQGTRLTVV.

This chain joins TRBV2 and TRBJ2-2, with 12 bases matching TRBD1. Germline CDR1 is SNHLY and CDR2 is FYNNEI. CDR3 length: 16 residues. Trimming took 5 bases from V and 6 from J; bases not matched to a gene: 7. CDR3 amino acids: CASSSRGQGAPGELFF. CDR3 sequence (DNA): TGTGCCAGCAGTTCCCGGGGACAGGGGGCCCCCGGGGAGCTGTTTTTT.

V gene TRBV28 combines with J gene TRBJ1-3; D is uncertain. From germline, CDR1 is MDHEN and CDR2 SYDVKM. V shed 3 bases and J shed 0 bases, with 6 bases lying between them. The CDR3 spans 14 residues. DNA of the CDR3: TGTGCCAGCAGTTTCTCGGGCTCTGGAAACACCATATATTTT. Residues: CASSFSGSGNTIYF.

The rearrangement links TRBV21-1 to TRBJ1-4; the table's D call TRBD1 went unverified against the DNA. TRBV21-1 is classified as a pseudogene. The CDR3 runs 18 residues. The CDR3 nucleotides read TGTGCCAGCACCGTAATAAGGGGCGGACGGGCAACTAATGAAAAACTGTTTTTT. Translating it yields CASTVIRGGRATNEKLFF.

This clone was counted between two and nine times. The CDR3 sequence is CASSLEQGAYNEQFF. CDR3 DNA: TGTGCCAGCAGCTTAGAACAAGGGGCCTACAATGAGCAGTTCTTC. The rearrangement links TRBV7-8 to TRBJ2-1; D perhaps matches TRBD1 (5 bases). The V end was cut by 1 base, the J end by 2 bases, with 9 bases between. The CDR3 has 15 residues. Germline lookup yields CDR1 SGHVS and CDR2 FQNEAQ.

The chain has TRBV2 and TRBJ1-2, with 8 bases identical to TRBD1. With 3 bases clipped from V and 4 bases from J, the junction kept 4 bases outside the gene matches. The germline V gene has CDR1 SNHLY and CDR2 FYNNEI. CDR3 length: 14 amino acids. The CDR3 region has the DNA TGTGCCAGCAGTGAGCAGGGGGCAAGCTATGGCTACACCTTC. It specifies CASSEQGASYGYTF.

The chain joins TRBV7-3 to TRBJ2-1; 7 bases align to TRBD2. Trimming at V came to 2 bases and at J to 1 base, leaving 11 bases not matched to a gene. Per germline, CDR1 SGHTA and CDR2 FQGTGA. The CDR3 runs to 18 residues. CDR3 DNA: TGTGCCAGCAGCTTAGAGGCACTAGCGCTAGGGTCCTACAATGAGCAGTTCTTC. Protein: CASSLEALALGSYNEQFF.

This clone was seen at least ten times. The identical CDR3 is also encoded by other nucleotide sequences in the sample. This chain's CDR3 is CSVGGGDQPQHF. The CDR3, as DNA: TGCAGCGTTGGGGGAGGGGATCAGCCCCAGCATTTT. The chain uses TRBV29-1 and TRBJ1-5; D may be TRBD1 (5 bases). The germline gives CDR1 SQVTM, CDR2 ANQGSEA. CDR3 length equals 12 residues. Trimming left V 4 bases short and J 5 bases short, with 9 bases between.

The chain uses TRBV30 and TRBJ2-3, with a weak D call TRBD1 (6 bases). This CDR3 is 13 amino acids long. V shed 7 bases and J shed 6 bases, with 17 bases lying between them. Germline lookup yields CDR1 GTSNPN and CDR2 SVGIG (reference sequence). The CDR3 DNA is TGTGCCTCTCACGGTGGGGGCTTGGATACGCAGTATTTT. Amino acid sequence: CASHGGGLDTQYF.

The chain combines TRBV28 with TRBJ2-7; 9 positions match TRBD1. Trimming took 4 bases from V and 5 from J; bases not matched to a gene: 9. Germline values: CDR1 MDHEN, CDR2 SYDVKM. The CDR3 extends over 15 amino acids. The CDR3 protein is CASSSSGTGTNEQYF. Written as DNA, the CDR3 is TGTGCCAGCAGTTCATCCGGGACAGGGACCAACGAGCAGTACTTC.